The next 16 T cell receptor beta chains were all read from a single sample in a study of CD8+CD57+ T cells in acquired aplastic anemia. Genomic DNA templated the TCR beta VDJ and CDR3 profiling. MiXCR, applied by TCRdb to the reads, yields one record per CDR3 protein. The sample consists of about 110,000 distinct CDR3 sequences, less than 65% of them appearing once. Sequenced input: sorted CD4+, CD8+, or CD8+CD57+ T cells (not recorded which) from PBMCs. These receptors were obtained from a human donor in good health, serving as a control.

Concerning this clonotype itself: The junction differs from germline at one of its ends, possibly a read error. The chain links TRBV7-2 to TRBJ2-1; TRBD2 aligns across 10 bases. Germline loops: CDR1 SGHTA, CDR2 FQGNSA. The CDR3 contains 15 residues. The CDR3 reads CASIPTSGEYSEQFF. CDR3 coding DNA: TGTGCCAGCATCCCAACTAGCGGGGAATACAGTGAGCAGTTCTTC.

This chain uses TRBV5-1 with TRBJ1-2, with 9 positions matching TRBD1. CDR3 length: 18 residues. From germline, CDR1 is SGHRS and CDR2 YFSETQ. The V gene end was trimmed by 3 bases and the J gene end by 0 bases; junction bases not matched to a gene: 12. The CDR3 loop reads CASSWGTGSLIANYGYTF. The DNA for the CDR3 is TGCGCCAGCAGCTGGGGGACAGGGTCCCTGATTGCTAACTATGGCTACACCTTC.

The CDR3 region has the DNA TGTGCCAGCAGCGGGGGGGAGGACACTGAAGCTTTCTTT. Protein product: CASSGGEDTEAFF. The chain is built from TRBV9 and TRBJ1-1; possibly TRBD1 for D (5 bases). The germline gives CDR1 SGDLS, CDR2 YYNGEE. The CDR3 is made up of 13 amino acids. The V and J ends lost 3 bases and 3 bases respectively, with 9 bases between them. Together with reference TRBV9 and TRBJ1-1, the CDR3 gives the full variable domain: DSGVTQTPKHLITATGQRVTLRCSPRSGDLSVYWYQQSLDQGLQFLIQYYNGEERAKGNILERFSAQQFPDLHSELNLSSLELGDSALYFCASSGGEDTEAFFGQGTRLTVV.

The J gene is TRBJ2-7, the V gene TRBV29-1; no definite D call. This CDR3 comprises 15 residues. Germline lookup yields CDR1 SQVTM and CDR2 ANQGSEA. Trimming pared 4 bases from V and 2 bases from J, leaving 18 bases between. CDR3 protein: CSVGAFLGFPYEQYF. DNA for the CDR3: TGCAGCGTTGGGGCTTTCCTTGGCTTTCCCTACGAGCAGTACTTC.

This clonotype was seen many times. The chain carries TRBV7-9 and TRBJ1-1, with D possibly being TRBD1 (5 bases). This CDR3 spans 15 amino acids. Trimming removed 5 bases at V and 4 bases at J, with 17 bases between. Germline assignment: CDR1 SEHNR and CDR2 FQNEAQ (reference sequence). The CDR3 DNA is TGTGCCAGCAGCCCCACCTGGGACGGAACCACTGAAGCTTTCTTT. Translation gives CASSPTWDGTTEAFF.

This clonotype was recorded at least ten times. The chain has TRBV9 and TRBJ1-4; perhaps TRBD1 as D (5 bases). CDR3 length: 15 amino acids. V was pared by 3 bases and J by 5 bases, with 14 bases between. Germline assignment: CDR1 SGDLS and CDR2 YYNGEE. CDR3 bases: TGTGCCAGCAGCGAAGACGGGACGGTAAATGAAAAACTGTTTTTT. It encodes CASSEDGTVNEKLFF.

The chain joins TRBV20-1 to TRBJ1-2, with D uncertain. Germline V lookup: CDR1 DFQATT, CDR2 SNEGSKA (reference sequence). This CDR3 has 13 amino acids. The V and J ends lost 5 bases and 4 bases respectively, with 14 bases between them. The CDR3 reads CSASRTNFYGYTF. The CDR3 nucleotides read TGCAGTGCTTCAAGGACGAATTTCTATGGCTACACCTTC.

The V and J genes are TRBV20-1 and TRBJ2-5; 10 positions agree with TRBD2. The V and J ends lost 3 bases and 4 bases, in that order; junction bases with no gene match: 5. The V gene's germline CDR1 is DFQATT and CDR2 SNEGSKA (reference sequence). This CDR3 region has 14 residues. This CDR3 reads CSASSGGVGETQYF. As DNA, the CDR3 is TGCAGTGCTAGCAGCGGGGGGGTGGGAGAGACCCAGTACTTC.

This chain's CDR3 is CATSSLSPSYEQYF. The CDR3 DNA is TGTGCCACCAGCAGCTTGAGTCCCAGCTACGAGCAGTACTTC. The chain couples TRBV15 to TRBJ2-7; D unclear. Trimming removed 3 bases at V and 3 bases at J, with 12 bases between. Per the germline V gene, CDR1 is LNHNV and CDR2 is YYDKDF (reference sequence). The CDR3 covers 14 residues. The full variable domain, completed using reference TRBV15 and TRBJ2-7, is DAMVIQNPRYQVTQFGKPVTLSCSQTLNHNVMYWYQQKSSQAPKLLFHYYDKDFNNEADTPDNFQSRRPNTSFCFLDIRSPGLGDTAMYLCATSSLSPSYEQYFGPGTRLTVT.

With respect to this clonotype: With a much larger clone just one base away, this may be a read error. This sequence joins TRBV5-1 and TRBJ2-7; 8 positions agree with TRBD1. This CDR3 spans 14 amino acids. CDR1 SGHRS and CDR2 YFSETQ come from the germline V gene. In DNA, the CDR3 is TGCGCCAGCAGCTTGGAACCAGGGGGCTACGGGCAGTACTTC. This translates into CASSLEPGGYGQYF. The full variable domain, rest sourced from reference TRBV5-1 and TRBJ2-7, is KAGVTQTPRYLIKTRGQQVTLSCSPISGHRSVSWYQQTPGQGLQFLFEYFSETQRNKGNFPGRFSGRQFSNSRSEMNVSTLELGDSALYLCASSLEPGGYGQYFGPGTRLTVT.

The chain links TRBV27 to TRBJ1-2, with 7 bases identical to TRBD1. The germline gives CDR1 MNHEY, CDR2 SMNVEV (reference sequence). The V gene end was trimmed by 10 bases and the J gene end by 1 base; junction bases not matched to a gene: 9. This CDR3 is 14 amino acids long. The CDR3 DNA reads as TGTGCCACCCAAGCGACAGGGCTTAACTATGGCTACACCTTC. Translated: CATQATGLNYGYTF.

Worth noting for this clonotype: This could be a read error, since a much larger clone is one nucleotide away. The chain links TRBV25-1 to TRBJ2-2; D might be TRBD1 (6 bases). CDR1 and CDR2 (germline): MGHDK, SYGVNS. The CDR3 consists of 13 residues. DNA for the CDR3: TGTGCCAGCAGCTTATGGGACACCGGGGAGCTGTCTTTT. Protein product: CASSLWDTGELSF.

The chain combines TRBV20-1 with TRBJ1-5, with D hard to call. From germline, CDR1 is DFQATT and CDR2 SNEGSKA (reference sequence). CDR3 length: 16 amino acids. V was cut by 3 bases and J by 0 bases, with 15 bases left in between. DNA of the CDR3: TGCAGTGCTAGCTCTTCGGAATTACCTAGCAATCAGCCCCAGCATTTT. It codes for CSASSSELPSNQPQHF.

Details on this clonotype: One end of the junction does not line up with germline, which may come from a read error. This chain uses TRBV2 with TRBJ1-6, with D perhaps TRBD1 (6 bases). CDR1 SNHLY and CDR2 FYNNEI come from the germline V gene. The CDR3 consists of 15 residues. The CDR3 spells CASRHRVGYDSPLHF. The CDR3 nucleotides read TGTGCCAGCAGACACAGGGTAGGCTATGATTCACCCCTCCACTTT.

Of note for this clonotype: One junction end disagrees with the germline gene, perhaps due to a read error. The CDR3: CASGDRAYEQYF. The CDR3 DNA reads as TGCGCCAGCGGTGACAGGGCCTACGAGCAGTACTTC. The chain couples TRBV10-1 to TRBJ2-7, with 7 nucleotides matching TRBD1. Looked up from germline, CDR1 is WNHNN and CDR2 is SYGVQD (reference sequence). The CDR3 sequence is 12 residues long.

This chain connects TRBV7-6 to TRBJ2-1, with TRBD1 matching over 12 bases. J gave up 10 bases and V 4 bases, and 8 bases lay outside the gene matches. The V gene's germline CDR1 is SGHVS and CDR2 FNYEAQ. The CDR3 totals 15 residues. The CDR3 DNA is TGTGCCAGCAGCTCAACGGGACAGGGGGCAGGAGAGCAGTTCTTC. This sequence encodes CASSSTGQGAGEQFF.